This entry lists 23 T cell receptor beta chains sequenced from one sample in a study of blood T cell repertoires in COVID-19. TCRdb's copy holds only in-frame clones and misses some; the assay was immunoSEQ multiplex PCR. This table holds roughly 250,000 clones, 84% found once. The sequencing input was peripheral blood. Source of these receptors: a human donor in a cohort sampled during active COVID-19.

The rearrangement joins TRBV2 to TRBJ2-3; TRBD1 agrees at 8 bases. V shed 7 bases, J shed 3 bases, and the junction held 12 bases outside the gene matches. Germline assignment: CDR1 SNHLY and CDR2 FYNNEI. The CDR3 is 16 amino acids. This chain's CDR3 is CASNQPGTGLTDTQYF. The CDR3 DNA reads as TGTGCCAGCAATCAGCCTGGGACAGGATTGACAGATACGCAGTATTTT.

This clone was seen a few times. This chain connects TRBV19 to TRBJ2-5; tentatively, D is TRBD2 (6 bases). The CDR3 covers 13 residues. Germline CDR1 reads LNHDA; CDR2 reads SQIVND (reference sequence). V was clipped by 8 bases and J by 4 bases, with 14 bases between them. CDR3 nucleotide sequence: TGTGCCAGTGCCGGGAGCTTGGGAGAGACCCAGTACTTC. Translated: CASAGSLGETQYF.

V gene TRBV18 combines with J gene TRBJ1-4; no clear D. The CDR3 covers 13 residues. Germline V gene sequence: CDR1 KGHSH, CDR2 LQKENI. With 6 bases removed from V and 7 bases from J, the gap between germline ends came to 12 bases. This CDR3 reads CASSLGLGEKLFF. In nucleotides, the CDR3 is TGTGCCAGCTCGTTGGGCTTGGGTGAAAAACTGTTTTTT.

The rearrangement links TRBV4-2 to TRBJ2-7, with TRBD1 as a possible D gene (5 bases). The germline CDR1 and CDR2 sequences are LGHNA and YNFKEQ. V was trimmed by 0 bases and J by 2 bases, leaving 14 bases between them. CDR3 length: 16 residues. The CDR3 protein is CASSQDDRDRPYEQYF. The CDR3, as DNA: TGTGCCAGCAGCCAAGATGATCGAGACAGACCCTACGAGCAGTACTTC.

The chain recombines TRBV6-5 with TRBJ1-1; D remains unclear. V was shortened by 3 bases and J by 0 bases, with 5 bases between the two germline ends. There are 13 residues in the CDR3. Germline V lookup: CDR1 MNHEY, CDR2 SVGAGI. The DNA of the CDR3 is TGTGCCAGCAGTTATACAGTGAACACTGAAGCTTTCTTT. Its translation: CASSYTVNTEAFF.

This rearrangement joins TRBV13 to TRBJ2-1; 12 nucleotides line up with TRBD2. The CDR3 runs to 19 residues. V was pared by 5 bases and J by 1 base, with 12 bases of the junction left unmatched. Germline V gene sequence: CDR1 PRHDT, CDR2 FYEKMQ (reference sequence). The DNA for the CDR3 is TGTGCCAGCAGCACGCGACTAGCGGGAGTTCGGTTTTCCTACAATGAGCAGTTCTTC. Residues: CASSTRLAGVRFSYNEQFF.

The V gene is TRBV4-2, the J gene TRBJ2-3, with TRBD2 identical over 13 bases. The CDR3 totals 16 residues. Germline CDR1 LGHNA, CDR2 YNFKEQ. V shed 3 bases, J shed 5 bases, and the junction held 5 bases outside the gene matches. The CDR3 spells CASSQGTSGVQDTQYF. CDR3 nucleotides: TGTGCCAGCAGCCAGGGGACTAGCGGGGTGCAAGATACGCAGTATTTT.

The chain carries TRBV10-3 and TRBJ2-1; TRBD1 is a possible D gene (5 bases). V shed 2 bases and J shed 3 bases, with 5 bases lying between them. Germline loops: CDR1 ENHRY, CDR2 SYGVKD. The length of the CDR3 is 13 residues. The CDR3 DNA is TGTGCCATCAGTGAGGACAGCTACAATGAGCAGTTCTTC. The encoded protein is CAISEDSYNEQFF.

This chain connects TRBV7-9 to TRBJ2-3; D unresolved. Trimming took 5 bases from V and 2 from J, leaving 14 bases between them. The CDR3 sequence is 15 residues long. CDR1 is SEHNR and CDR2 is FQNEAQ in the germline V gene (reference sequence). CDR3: CASSLYSIPTDTQYF. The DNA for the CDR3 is TGTGCCAGCAGCCTTTACAGTATCCCCACAGATACGCAGTATTTT. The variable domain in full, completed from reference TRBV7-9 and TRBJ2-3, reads DTGVSQNPRHKITKRGQNVTFRCDPISEHNRLYWYRQTLGQGPEFLTYFQNEAQLEKSRLLSDRFSAERPKGSFSTLEIQRTEQGDSAMYLCASSLYSIPTDTQYFGPGTRLTVL.

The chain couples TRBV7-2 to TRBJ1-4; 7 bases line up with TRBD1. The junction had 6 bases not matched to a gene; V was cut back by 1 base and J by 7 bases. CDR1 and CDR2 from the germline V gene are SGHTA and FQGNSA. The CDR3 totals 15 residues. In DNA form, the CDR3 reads TGTGCCAGCAGCTTAGGAGGGACAGTGGGTGAAAAACTGTTTTTT. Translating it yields CASSLGGTVGEKLFF.

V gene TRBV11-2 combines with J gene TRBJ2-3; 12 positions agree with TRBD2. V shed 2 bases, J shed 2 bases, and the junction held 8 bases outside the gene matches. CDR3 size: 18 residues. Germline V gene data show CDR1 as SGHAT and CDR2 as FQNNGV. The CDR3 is CASSLRGGLAGTTDTQYF. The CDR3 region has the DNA TGTGCCAGCAGCTTAAGGGGAGGACTAGCGGGAACCACAGATACGCAGTATTTT.

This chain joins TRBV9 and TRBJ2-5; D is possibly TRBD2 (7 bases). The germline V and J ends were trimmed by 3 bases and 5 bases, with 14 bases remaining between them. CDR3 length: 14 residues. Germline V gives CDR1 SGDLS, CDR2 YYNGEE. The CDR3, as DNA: TGTGCCAGCAGCGCCGCACGGGGGGCGGAGACCCAGTACTTC. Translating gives CASSAARGAETQYF.

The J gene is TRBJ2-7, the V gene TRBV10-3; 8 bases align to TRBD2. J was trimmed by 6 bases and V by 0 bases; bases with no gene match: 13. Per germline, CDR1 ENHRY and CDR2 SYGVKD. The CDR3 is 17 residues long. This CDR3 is CAISESIFGGRFAEQYF. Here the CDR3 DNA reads TGTGCCATCAGTGAGTCAATATTTGGCGGGAGGTTCGCCGAGCAGTACTTC.

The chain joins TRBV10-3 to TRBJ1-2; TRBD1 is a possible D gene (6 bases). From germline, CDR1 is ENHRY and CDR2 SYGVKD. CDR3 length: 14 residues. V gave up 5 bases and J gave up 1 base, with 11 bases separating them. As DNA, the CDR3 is TGTGCCATCAGTCCGGACAGCCTTAACTATGGCTACACCTTC. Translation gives CAISPDSLNYGYTF.

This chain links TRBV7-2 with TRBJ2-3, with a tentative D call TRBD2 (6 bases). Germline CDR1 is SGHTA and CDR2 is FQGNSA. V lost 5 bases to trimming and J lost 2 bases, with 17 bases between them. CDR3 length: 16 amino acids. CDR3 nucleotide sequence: TGTGCCAGCAGCCCAGAATTAGCGGCTTACACAGATACGCAGTATTTT. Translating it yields CASSPELAAYTDTQYF.

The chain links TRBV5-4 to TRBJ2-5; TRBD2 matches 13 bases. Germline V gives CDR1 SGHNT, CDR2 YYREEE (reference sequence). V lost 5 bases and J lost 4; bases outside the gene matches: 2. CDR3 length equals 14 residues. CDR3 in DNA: TGTGCCAGCAGACTAGCGGGGGGGATAGAGACCCAGTACTTC. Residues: CASRLAGGIETQYF.

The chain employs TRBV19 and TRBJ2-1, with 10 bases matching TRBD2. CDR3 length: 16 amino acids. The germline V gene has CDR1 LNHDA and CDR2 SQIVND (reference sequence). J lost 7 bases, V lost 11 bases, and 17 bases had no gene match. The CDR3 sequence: CASSWGKRGGRNEQFF. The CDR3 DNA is TGTGCCTCTTCGTGGGGAAAGCGGGGGGGCCGTAATGAGCAGTTCTTC.

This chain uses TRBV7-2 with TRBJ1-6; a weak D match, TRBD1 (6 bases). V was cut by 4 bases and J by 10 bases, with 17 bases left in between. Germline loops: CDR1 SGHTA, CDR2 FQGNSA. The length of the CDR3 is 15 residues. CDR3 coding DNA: TGTGCCAGCAGCTCCTACAGGGCGCGGATGTCACCCCTCCACTTT. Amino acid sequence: CASSSYRARMSPLHF.

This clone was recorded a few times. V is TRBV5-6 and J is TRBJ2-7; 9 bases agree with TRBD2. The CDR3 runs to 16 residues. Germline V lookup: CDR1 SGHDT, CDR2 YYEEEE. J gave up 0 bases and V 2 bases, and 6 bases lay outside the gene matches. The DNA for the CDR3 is TGTGCCAGCAGCTTTAGGCTAGCGGGGTCCTCCTACGAGCAGTACTTC. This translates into CASSFRLAGSSYEQYF. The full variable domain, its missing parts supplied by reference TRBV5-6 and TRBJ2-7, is DAGVTQSPTHLIKTRGQQVTLRCSPKSGHDTVSWYQQALGQGPQFIFQYYEEEERQRGNFPDRFSGHQFPNYSSELNVNALLLGDSALYLCASSFRLAGSSYEQYFGPGTRLTVT.

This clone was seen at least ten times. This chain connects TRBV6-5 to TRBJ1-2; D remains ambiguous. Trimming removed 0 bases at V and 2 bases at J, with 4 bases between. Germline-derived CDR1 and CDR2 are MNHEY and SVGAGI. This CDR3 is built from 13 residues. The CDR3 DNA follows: TGTGCCAGCAGTTACTCGCAGAACTATGGCTACACCTTC. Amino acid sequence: CASSYSQNYGYTF.

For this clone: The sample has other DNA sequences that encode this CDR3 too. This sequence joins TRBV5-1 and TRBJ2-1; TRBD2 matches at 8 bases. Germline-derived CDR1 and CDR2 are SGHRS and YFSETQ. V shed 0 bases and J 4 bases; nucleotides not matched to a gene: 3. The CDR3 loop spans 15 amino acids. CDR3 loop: CASSLATSGYNEQFF. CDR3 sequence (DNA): TGCGCCAGCAGCTTGGCTACTAGCGGTTACAATGAGCAGTTCTTC.

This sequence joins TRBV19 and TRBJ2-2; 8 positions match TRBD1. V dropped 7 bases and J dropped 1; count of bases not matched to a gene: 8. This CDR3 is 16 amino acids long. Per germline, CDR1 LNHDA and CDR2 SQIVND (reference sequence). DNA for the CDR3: TGTGCCAGTACCGCTCCCGGACAGGGGAACACCGGGGAGCTGTTTTTT. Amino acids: CASTAPGQGNTGELFF.

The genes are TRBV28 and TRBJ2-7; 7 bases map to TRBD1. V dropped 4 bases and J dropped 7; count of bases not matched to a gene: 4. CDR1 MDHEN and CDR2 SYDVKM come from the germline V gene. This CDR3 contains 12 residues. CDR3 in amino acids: CASSYRGGEQYF. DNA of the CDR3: TGTGCCAGCAGTTACAGGGGTGGGGAGCAGTACTTC.